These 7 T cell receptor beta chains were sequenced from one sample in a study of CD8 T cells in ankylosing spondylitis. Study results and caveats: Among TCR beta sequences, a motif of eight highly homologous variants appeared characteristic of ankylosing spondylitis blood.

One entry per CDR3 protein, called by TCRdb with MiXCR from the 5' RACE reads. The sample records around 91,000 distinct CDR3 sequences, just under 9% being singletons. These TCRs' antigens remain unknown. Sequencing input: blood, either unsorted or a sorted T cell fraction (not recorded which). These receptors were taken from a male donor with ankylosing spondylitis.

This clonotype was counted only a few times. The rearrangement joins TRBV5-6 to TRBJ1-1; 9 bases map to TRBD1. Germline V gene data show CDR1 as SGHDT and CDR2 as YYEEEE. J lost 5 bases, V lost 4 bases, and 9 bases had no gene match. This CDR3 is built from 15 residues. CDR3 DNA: TGTGCCAGCAGCAGGGACAGGGATGGTGGTACTGAAGCTTTCTTT. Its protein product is CASSRDRDGGTEAFF.

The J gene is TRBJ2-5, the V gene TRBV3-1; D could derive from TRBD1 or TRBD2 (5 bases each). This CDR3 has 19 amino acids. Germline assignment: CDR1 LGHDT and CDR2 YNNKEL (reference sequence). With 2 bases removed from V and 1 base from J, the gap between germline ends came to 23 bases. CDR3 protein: CASSQNPTPGGAPQETQYF. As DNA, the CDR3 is TGTGCCAGCAGCCAAAATCCTACCCCTGGGGGAGCCCCCCAAGAGACCCAGTACTTC.

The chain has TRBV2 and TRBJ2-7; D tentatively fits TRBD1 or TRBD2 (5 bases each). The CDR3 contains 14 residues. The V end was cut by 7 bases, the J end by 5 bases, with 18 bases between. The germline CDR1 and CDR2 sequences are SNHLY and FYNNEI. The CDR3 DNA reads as TGTGCCAGCAACCTGGGGGACCTGGGTGACGAGCAGTACTTC. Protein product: CASNLGDLGDEQYF.

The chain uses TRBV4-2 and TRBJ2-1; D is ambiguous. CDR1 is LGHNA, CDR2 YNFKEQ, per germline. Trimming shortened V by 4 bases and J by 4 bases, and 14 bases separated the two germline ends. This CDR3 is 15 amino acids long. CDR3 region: CASSPQSWKYNEQFF. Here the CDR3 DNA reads TGTGCCAGCAGCCCCCAGTCCTGGAAATACAATGAGCAGTTCTTC.

CDR3 bases: TGTGCCGGGGGGGTGGGACAACAGTTCTTC. Its translation: CAGGVGQQFF. The rearrangement joins TRBV30 to TRBJ2-1, with D possibly matching TRBD2 (7 bases). The V gene lost 8 bases and the J gene lost 13 bases, with 15 bases spanning the gap. The germline V gene has CDR1 GTSNPN and CDR2 SVGIG (reference sequence). The CDR3 extends over 10 amino acids.

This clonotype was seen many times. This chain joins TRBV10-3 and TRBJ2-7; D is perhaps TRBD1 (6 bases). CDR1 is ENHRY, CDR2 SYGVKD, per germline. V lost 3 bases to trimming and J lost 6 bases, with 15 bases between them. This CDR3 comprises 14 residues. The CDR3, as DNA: TGTGCCATCAGTGAAGGGGGATCCTTTGGCGAGCAGTACTTC. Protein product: CAISEGGSFGEQYF.

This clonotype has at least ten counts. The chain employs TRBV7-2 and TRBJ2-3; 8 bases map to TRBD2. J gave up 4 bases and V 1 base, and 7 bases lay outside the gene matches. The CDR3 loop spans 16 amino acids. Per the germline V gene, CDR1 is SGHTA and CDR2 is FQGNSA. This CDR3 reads CASSLVAGGSADTQYF. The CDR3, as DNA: TGTGCCAGCAGCTTAGTTGCGGGAGGATCCGCAGATACGCAGTATTTT.